The clone carrying this T cell receptor beta chain was seen many times. This sample stems from a study of T-cell memory formation after mild COVID-19. TCRdb used MiXCR to reprocess the 5' RACE reads, holding one entry per CDR3 protein. The sample lists some 62,000 distinct CDR3 sequences; around 10% were seen once. V was pared by 1 base and J by 8 bases, with 8 bases of the junction left unmatched. The CDR3 spans 15 residues. From germline, CDR1 is SGHRS and CDR2 YFSETQ. The J gene is TRBJ2-1, the V gene TRBV5-1; 8 bases line up with TRBD1. The TCR comes from a man between 18 and 35 years old who had mild COVID-19 (a few samples of this study predate the infection). Cell type and time point are not known. The sequencing input was PBMCs or a T cell subset sorted from them (not recorded which). This CDR3 is CASSLMGPGGDEQFF. The DNA for the CDR3 is TGCGCCAGCAGCTTGATGGGGCCAGGGGGCGATGAGCAGTTCTTC.